This is a list of T cell receptor beta chains from one sample in a study of glioma-infiltrating T cells after dendritic cell vaccination. Measured with immunoSEQ multiplex PCR; TCRdb has only the in-frame clones, and not every one. Here the sample spans around 100,000 clones, approximately 80% being singletons. The sample consisted of blood, taken before dendritic cell vaccination. Receptors originate from a human donor with glioblastoma. Each CDR3 is given with its conserved first and last residue. Each record gives: CDR3 DNA, CDR3 protein, J gene, V gene, D gene, clone size. The D gene is left open where the match is weak. Not every row has a clone size; where given, it reads once, few, many or a size class.

TGCGCCAGCAGCCAAGATGGGGGGAACATGAACACTGAAGCTTTCTTT | CASSQDGGNMNTEAFF | TRBJ1-1 | TRBV4-1 | . | .
TGCGCCAGCAGCTCGCCCGACGACTCCACTGAAGCTTTCTTT | CASSSPDDSTEAFF | TRBJ1-1 | TRBV5-1 | . | .
TGTGCCAGCAGTGGGACTAGCGGGGGGTTGACGCAGTATTTT | CASSGTSGGLTQYF | TRBJ2-3 | TRBV27 | TRBD2 | .
TGTGCCAGCAGTGAAGGAGGACAACTGAACACTGAAGCTTTCTTT | CASSEGGQLNTEAFF | TRBJ1-1 | TRBV6-1 | . | few
TGCGCCAGCACCAAGGACAGGGGGTTGTACAATGAGCAGTTCTTC | CASTKDRGLYNEQFF | TRBJ2-1 | TRBV5-1 | TRBD1 | .
TGTGCCAGCAGCCTTCAGGGGGCCACCGGGGAGCTGTTTTTT | CASSLQGATGELFF | TRBJ2-2 | TRBV5-6 | TRBD1 | .
TGTGCCAGCACGAGAGTTCGTGAAGAAGCTTTCTTT | CASTRVREEAFF | TRBJ1-1 | TRBV2 | . | .
TGCAGTGCTCTTGACAGGGACGAGCAGTACTTC | CSALDRDEQYF | TRBJ2-7 | TRBV20-1 | TRBD1 | .
TGTGCCAGCAGCTTAGTGTTTGCGGGGGGTGGAAATGAGCAGTTCTTC | CASSLVFAGGGNEQFF | TRBJ2-1 | TRBV7-2 | TRBD2 | .
TGTGCCAGCAGCTTAGTGGCAGGGGGTGCCACTGAAGCTTTCTTT | CASSLVAGGATEAFF | TRBJ1-1 | TRBV11-2 | TRBD1 | .
TGCGCCAGCAGCCAAGTTATGGCGGATCTAGGCTATGGCTACACCTTC | CASSQVMADLGYGYTF | TRBJ1-2 | TRBV4-3 | . | .
TGTGCCAGCAGTTTAGAGGGAAACGTTGAAGCTTTCTTT | CASSLEGNVEAFF | TRBJ1-1 | TRBV27 | . | .
TGTGCCAGCAGGGATGACAGGGGGAATGGCTACACCTTC | CASRDDRGNGYTF | TRBJ1-2 | TRBV27 | TRBD1 | few
TGTGCCAGCTCACCAGTGAAAGGGACAGGGGGGGATTCACCCCTCCACTTT | CASSPVKGTGGDSPLHF | TRBJ1-6 | TRBV18 | TRBD1 | once
TGTGCCATCAGGGACACCACCTACGAGCAGTACTTC | CAIRDTTYEQYF | TRBJ2-7 | TRBV10-3 | . | .
TGTGCCGGCGGACGGGATGCCCCTGGGGCCAACGTCCTGACTTTC | CAGGRDAPGANVLTF | TRBJ2-6 | TRBV7-9 | . | .
TGTGCCAGCAGCTTAGGACAGGGGATTATAGGAGGAGAGACCCAGTACTTC | CASSLGQGIIGGETQYF | TRBJ2-5 | TRBV11-3 | TRBD1 | .
TGTGCCAGCAGTGAACGCCTGGCAGGGGGCCCTAATGAAAAACTGTTTTTT | CASSERLAGGPNEKLFF | TRBJ1-4 | TRBV6-1 | TRBD1 | many
TGCGCCAGCAGTATGGAGCGTAATGAAAAACTGTTTTTT | CASSMERNEKLFF | TRBJ1-4 | TRBV10-2 | . | few
TGTGCCAGCAGCGTAGATCCCCTCGGGGGGGCCGAGTCGAACATTCAGTACTTC | CASSVDPLGGAESNIQYF | TRBJ2-4 | TRBV9 | TRBD2 | .
TGCGCCAGCAGCTTGGCCAGTTTCTCCTACAATGAGCAGTTCTTC | CASSLASFSYNEQFF | TRBJ2-1 | TRBV5-1 | . | .
TGTGCCAGTACCCCGACAGGGGGCGCAGACACCGGGGAGCTGTTTTTT | CASTPTGGADTGELFF | TRBJ2-2 | TRBV19 | TRBD1 | .
TGTGCCAGCAGCTCGACAGGGGGGGTTGAAGCTTTCTTT | CASSSTGGVEAFF | TRBJ1-1 | TRBV7-9 | TRBD1 | .